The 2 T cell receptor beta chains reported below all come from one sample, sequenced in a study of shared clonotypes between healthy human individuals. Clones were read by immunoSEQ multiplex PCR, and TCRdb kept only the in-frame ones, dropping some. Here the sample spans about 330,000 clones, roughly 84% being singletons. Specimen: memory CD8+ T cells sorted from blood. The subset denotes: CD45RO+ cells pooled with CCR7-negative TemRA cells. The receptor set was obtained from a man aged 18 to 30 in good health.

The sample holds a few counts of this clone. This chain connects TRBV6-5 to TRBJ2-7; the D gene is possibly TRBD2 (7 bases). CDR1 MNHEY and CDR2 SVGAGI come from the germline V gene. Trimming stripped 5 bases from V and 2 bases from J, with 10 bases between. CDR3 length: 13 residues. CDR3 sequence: CASSGGATYEQYF. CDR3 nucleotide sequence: TGTGCCAGCAGTGGGGGGGCGACCTACGAGCAGTACTTC.

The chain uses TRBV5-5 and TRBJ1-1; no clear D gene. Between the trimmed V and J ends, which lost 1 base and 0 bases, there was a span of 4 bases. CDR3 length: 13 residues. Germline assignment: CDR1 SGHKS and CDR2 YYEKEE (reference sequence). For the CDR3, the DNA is TGTGCCAGCAGCTTGTTTATGAACACTGAAGCTTTCTTT. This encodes CASSLFMNTEAFF.